Shown below are 10 T cell receptor beta chains from a single sample sequenced in a study of response to subunit inactivated influenza vaccine (dated by TCRdb to 2016 to 2019). Libraries were prepared through RT-PCR. This sample was sequenced with an Illumina HiSeq 2500. TCRdb cleaned the public reads at Q25 with fastp, built clones with MiXCR and kept in-frame beta chains. Rows with one shared CDR3 protein collapse into an entry with the most common genes and DNA. The sample contains hundreds of thousands of distinct CDR3 sequences, more than 15% of them found a single time. The ten largest clones capture more than 9% of the sample. The starting material was PBMCs from blood, obtained about 11 days after vaccination. The receptors were sampled from a man between 45 and 60 years old who received an inactivated influenza vaccine. Donor details come from another sample of the same person, matched by shared clones.

CDR3 region: CASSQVGGEETQYF. In nucleotides, the CDR3 is TGTGCCAGCAGCCAAGTCGGAGGGGAAGAGACCCAGTACTTC. This chain links TRBV4-2 with TRBJ2-5; TRBD2 might be the D (6 bases). Deletions cut 1 base from V and 3 bases from J, with 9 bases between. Germline V gene lookup returns CDR1 LGHNA and CDR2 YNFKEQ. The CDR3 totals 14 residues.

This clonotype was counted between two and nine times. This chain joins TRBV3-1 and TRBJ2-3, with D possibly matching TRBD2 (5 bases). The germline gives CDR1 LGHDT, CDR2 YNNKEL (reference sequence). Trimming shortened V by 2 bases and J by 3 bases, and 6 bases separated the two germline ends. This CDR3 has 13 amino acids. The CDR3 DNA is TGTGCCAGCAGCCAAACTAGGACAGATACGCAGTATTTT. It codes for CASSQTRTDTQYF.

The chain combines TRBV27 with TRBJ2-3; TRBD2 aligns across 13 bases. CDR1 is MNHEY and CDR2 is SMNVEV in the germline V gene (reference sequence). V shed 8 bases and J 6 bases; nucleotides not matched to a gene: 5. CDR3 length equals 14 residues. The CDR3 is CASRTSGGGDTQYF. As DNA, the CDR3 is TGTGCCAGCCGGACTAGCGGGGGTGGGGATACGCAGTATTTT.

The chain is built from TRBV7-2 and TRBJ2-5; D is perhaps TRBD2 (5 bases). Germline CDR1 is SGHTA and CDR2 is FQGNSA. The CDR3 extends over 15 amino acids. V shed 2 bases and J shed 0 bases, with 10 bases lying between them. CDR3 region: CASSLLSGYQETQYF. Here the CDR3 DNA reads TGTGCCAGCAGCTTACTGAGCGGATACCAAGAGACCCAGTACTTC. The whole variable domain, remainder taken from reference TRBV7-2 and TRBJ2-5, is GAGVSQSPSNKVTEKGKDVELRCDPISGHTALYWYRQSLGQGLEFLIYFQGNSAPDKSGLPSDRFSAERTGGSVSTLTIQRTQQEDSAVYLCASSLLSGYQETQYFGPGTRLLVL.

This clonotype was counted between two and nine times. The CDR3 coding sequence is TGCAGTGCTTTAGACAGGGGGCCACGCAATCAGCCCCAGCATTTT. It is translated as CSALDRGPRNQPQHF. The chain recombines TRBV20-1 with TRBJ1-5; 10 bases match TRBD1. Per germline, CDR1 DFQATT and CDR2 SNEGSKA (reference sequence). There are 15 residues in the CDR3. The junction had 6 bases not matched to a gene; V was cut back by 5 bases and J by 2 bases.

The table lists this clonotype with many counts. The chain combines TRBV5-1 with TRBJ2-5; D is tentatively TRBD1 or TRBD2 (5 bases each). The CDR3 has 15 amino acids. From germline, CDR1 is SGHRS and CDR2 YFSETQ. Trimming shortened V by 4 bases and J by 8 bases, and 21 bases separated the two germline ends. CDR3: CASSPRTSKAVTQYF. CDR3 nucleotides: TGCGCCAGCAGCCCCCGGACATCAAAAGCGGTAACCCAGTACTTC. The entire variable domain, with the rest obtained from reference TRBV5-1 and TRBJ2-5, is as follows: KAGVTQTPRYLIKTRGQQVTLSCSPISGHRSVSWYQQTPGQGLQFLFEYFSETQRNKGNFPGRFSGRQFSNSRSEMNVSTLELGDSALYLCASSPRTSKAVTQYFGPGTRLLVL.

V is TRBV15 and J is TRBJ2-5; no reliable D call. The germline gives CDR1 LNHNV, CDR2 YYDKDF (reference sequence). This CDR3 is 12 amino acids long. V was pared by 6 bases and J by 4 bases, with 9 bases between. The CDR3 bases are TGTGCCACCAGGGCCCCAACAGAGACCCAGTACTTC. It translates to CATRAPTETQYF.

The rearrangement links TRBV20-1 to TRBJ2-5, with D possibly called TRBD1 or TRBD2 (5 bases each). From germline, CDR1 is DFQATT and CDR2 SNEGSKA (reference sequence). This CDR3 is built from 11 residues. V lost 3 bases and J lost 5, with 7 bases in between. CDR3 in amino acids: CSARGEETQYF. In DNA, the CDR3 is TGCAGTGCTAGGGGGGAGGAGACCCAGTACTTC.

This clonotype was seen only a few times. The rearrangement joins TRBV5-1 to TRBJ1-2; 9 nucleotides agree with TRBD1. The trim removed 4 bases at V and 6 bases at J, leaving 13 bases unmatched. This CDR3 spans 16 amino acids. CDR1 SGHRS and CDR2 YFSETQ come from the germline V gene. The CDR3 region has the DNA TGCGCCAGCAGCGCGGGAAACACAGGGGGCGCGGATGGCTACACCTTC. It specifies CASSAGNTGGADGYTF. Looking up the rest from reference TRBV5-1 and TRBJ1-2 gives the full variable domain: KAGVTQTPRYLIKTRGQQVTLSCSPISGHRSVSWYQQTPGQGLQFLFEYFSETQRNKGNFPGRFSGRQFSNSRSEMNVSTLELGDSALYLCASSAGNTGGADGYTFGSGTRLTVV.

This clonotype was observed a handful of times. This chain connects TRBV10-3 to TRBJ1-1; 9 bases line up with TRBD1. The CDR3 totals 15 residues. Looked up from germline, CDR1 is ENHRY and CDR2 is SYGVKD. Losses at the gene ends were 2 bases for V and 6 bases for J; bases not matched to a gene: 7. The CDR3 bases are TGTGCCATCAGTGAGACAGGGGGCGATGGCGCTGAAGCTTTCTTT. This gives the protein CAISETGGDGAEAFF.